This TCR beta chain was captured by sequencing in a study of blood T cell repertoires in COVID-19. Whole-study context: Specimens from acute and convalescent COVID-19 originated in the United States, Italy and Spain. The cDNA or gDNA used as material had been derived from T cells, B-cell-depleted T cells, or PBMCs.

CDR3 size: 19 residues. Trimming took off 1 base at V and 0 bases at J, with 18 bases between the two ends. Germline values: CDR1 SEHNR, CDR2 FQNEAQ (reference sequence). This clone has only one observation. Clones were read by immunoSEQ multiplex PCR, and TCRdb kept only the in-frame ones, dropping some. The table shows over 60,000 clones, with 70% to 90% occurring only once. The specimen sequenced was peripheral blood. The origin of this receptor is a man in his sixties or seventies with active or convalescent COVID-19. This chain connects TRBV7-9 to TRBJ1-4; possible D gene TRBD1, 5 bases. CDR3 loop: CASSLEGNRLVTTNEKLFF. DNA of the CDR3: TGTGCCAGCAGCTTAGAGGGGAATAGGCTCGTCACAACTAATGAAAAACTGTTTTTT.